This TCR beta chain emerged from a study of spatial heterogeneity in lung cancer. Each TCR cDNA molecule bore a unique molecular identifier. TCRdb re-called the 5' RACE reads through MiXCR, storing one row per CDR3 protein. Here the sample spans tens of thousands of distinct CDR3 sequences, more than 9% being singletons. This CDR3 spans 15 amino acids. Germline V gene data show CDR1 as SGHRS and CDR2 as YFSETQ. V was clipped by 4 bases and J by 5 bases, with 15 bases between them. Indicated time point: blood at routine non-recurrence follow-up after resection. Sample: PBMCs, taken at follow-up. The V and J genes are TRBV5-1 and TRBJ2-2; weak D call: TRBD1 (5 bases). The source is a female donor with early-stage non-small cell lung cancer. In nucleotides, the CDR3 is TGCGCCAGCAGCATCCGAACCGCAGGGACCGGGGAGCTGTTTTTT. Translated, it gives CASSIRTAGTGELFF. The full variable domain, completed using reference TRBV5-1 and TRBJ2-2, is KAGVTQTPRYLIKTRGQQVTLSCSPISGHRSVSWYQQTPGQGLQFLFEYFSETQRNKGNFPGRFSGRQFSNSRSEMNVSTLELGDSALYLCASSIRTAGTGELFFGEGSRLTVL.